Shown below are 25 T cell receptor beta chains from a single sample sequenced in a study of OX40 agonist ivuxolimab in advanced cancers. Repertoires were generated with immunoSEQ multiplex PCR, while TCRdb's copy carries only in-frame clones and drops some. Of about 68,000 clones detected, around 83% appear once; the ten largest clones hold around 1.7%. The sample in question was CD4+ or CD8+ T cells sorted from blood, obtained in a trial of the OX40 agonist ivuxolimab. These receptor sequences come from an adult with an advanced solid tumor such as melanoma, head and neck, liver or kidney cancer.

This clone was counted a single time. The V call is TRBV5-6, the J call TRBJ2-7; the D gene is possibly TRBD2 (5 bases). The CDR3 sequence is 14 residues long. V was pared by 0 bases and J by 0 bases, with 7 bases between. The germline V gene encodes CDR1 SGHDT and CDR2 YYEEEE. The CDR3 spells CASSLAGSSYEQYF. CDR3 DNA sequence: TGTGCCAGCAGCTTGGCTGGGAGCTCCTACGAGCAGTACTTC. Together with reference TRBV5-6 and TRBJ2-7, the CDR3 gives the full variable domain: DAGVTQSPTHLIKTRGQQVTLRCSPKSGHDTVSWYQQALGQGPQFIFQYYEEEERQRGNFPDRFSGHQFPNYSSELNVNALLLGDSALYLCASSLAGSSYEQYFGPGTRLTVT.

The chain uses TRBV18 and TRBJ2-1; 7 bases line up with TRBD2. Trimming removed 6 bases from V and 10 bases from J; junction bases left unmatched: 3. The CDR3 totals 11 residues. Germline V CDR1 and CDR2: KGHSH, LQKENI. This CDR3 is CASSLGGEQFF. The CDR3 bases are TGTGCCAGCTCGCTCGGGGGGGAGCAGTTCTTC.

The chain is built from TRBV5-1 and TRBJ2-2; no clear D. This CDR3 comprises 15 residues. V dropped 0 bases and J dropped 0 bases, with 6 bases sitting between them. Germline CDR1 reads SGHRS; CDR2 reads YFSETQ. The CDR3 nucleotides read TGCGCCAGCAGCTTGGCCCCCTCGAACACCGGGGAGCTGTTTTTT. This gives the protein CASSLAPSNTGELFF.

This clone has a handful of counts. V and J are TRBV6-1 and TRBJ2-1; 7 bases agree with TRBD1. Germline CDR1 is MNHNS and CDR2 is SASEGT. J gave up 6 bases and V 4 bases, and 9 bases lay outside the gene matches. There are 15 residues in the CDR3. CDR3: CASSARTGTGNEQFF. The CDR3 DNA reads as TGTGCCAGCAGTGCCCGGACAGGTACCGGCAATGAGCAGTTCTTC.

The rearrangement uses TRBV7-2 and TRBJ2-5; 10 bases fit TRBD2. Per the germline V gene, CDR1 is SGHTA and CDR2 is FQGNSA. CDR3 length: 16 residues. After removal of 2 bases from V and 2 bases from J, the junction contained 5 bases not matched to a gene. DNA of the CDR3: TGTGCCAGCAGCTTATCCAGCGGGAGGGGACAAGAGACCCAGTACTTC. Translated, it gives CASSLSSGRGQETQYF.

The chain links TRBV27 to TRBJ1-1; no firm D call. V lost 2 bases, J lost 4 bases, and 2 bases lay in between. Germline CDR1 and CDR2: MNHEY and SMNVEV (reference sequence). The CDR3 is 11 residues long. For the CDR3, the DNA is TGTGCCAGCAGTTTAGGCACTGAAGCTTTCTTT. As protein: CASSLGTEAFF.

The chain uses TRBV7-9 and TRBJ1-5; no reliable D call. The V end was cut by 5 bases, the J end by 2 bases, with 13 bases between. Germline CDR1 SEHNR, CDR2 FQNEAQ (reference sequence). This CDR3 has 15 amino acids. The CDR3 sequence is CASSQPGKGNQPQHF. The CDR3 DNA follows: TGTGCCAGCAGCCAGCCCGGGAAGGGCAATCAGCCCCAGCATTTT.

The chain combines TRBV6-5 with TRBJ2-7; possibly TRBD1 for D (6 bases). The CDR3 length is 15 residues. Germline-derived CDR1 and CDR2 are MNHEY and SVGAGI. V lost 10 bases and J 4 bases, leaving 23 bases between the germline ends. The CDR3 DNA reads TGTGCCACCCAACCCTGGGGGCTAAAAGCTTACGAGCAGTACTTC. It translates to CATQPWGLKAYEQYF.

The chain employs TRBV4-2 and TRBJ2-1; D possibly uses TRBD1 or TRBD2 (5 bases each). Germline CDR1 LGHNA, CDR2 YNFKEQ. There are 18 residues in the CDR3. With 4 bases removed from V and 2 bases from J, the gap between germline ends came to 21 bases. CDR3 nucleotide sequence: TGTGCCAGCAGCCCCGGTCAACTTAGGGACCCAGCCTACAATGAGCAGTTCTTC. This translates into CASSPGQLRDPAYNEQFF.

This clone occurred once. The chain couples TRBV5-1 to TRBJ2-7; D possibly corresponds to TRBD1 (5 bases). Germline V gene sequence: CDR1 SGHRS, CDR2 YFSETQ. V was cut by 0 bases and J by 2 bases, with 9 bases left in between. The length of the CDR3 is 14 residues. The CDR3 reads CASSLGTQTYEQYF. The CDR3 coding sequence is TGCGCCAGCAGCTTGGGGACACAAACCTACGAGCAGTACTTC.

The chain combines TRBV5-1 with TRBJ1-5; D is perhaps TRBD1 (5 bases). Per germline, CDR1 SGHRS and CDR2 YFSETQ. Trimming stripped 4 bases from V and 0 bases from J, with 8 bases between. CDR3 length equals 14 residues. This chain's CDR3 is CASSRDGSNQPQHF. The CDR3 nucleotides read TGCGCCAGCAGCCGGGACGGTAGCAATCAGCCCCAGCATTTT. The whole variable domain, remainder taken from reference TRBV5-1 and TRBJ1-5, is KAGVTQTPRYLIKTRGQQVTLSCSPISGHRSVSWYQQTPGQGLQFLFEYFSETQRNKGNFPGRFSGRQFSNSRSEMNVSTLELGDSALYLCASSRDGSNQPQHFGDGTRLSIL.

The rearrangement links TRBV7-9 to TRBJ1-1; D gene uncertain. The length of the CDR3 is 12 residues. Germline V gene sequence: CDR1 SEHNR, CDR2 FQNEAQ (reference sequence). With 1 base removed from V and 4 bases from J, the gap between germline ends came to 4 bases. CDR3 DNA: TGTGCCAGCAGCTTAGTGGTCACTGAAGCTTTCTTT. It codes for CASSLVVTEAFF.

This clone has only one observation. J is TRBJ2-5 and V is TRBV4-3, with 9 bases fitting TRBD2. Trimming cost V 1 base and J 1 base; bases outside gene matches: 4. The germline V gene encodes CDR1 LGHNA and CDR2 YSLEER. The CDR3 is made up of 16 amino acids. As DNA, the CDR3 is TGCGCCAGCAGCCAAGGGGCGGGAGGGATCCAAGAGACCCAGTACTTC. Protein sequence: CASSQGAGGIQETQYF.

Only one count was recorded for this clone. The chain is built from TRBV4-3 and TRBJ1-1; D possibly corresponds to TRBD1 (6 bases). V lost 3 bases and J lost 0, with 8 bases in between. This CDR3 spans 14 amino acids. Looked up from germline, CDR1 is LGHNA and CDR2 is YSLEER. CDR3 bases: TGCGCCAGCAGCCAGGGACAAATGAACACTGAAGCTTTCTTT. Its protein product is CASSQGQMNTEAFF.

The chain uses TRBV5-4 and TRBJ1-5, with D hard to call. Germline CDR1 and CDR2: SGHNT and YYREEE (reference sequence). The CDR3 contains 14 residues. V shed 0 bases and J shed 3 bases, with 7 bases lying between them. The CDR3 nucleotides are TGTGCCAGCAGCTTGGCGGGGTCCAATCAGCCCCAGCATTTT. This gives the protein CASSLAGSNQPQHF. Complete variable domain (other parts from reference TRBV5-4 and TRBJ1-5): ETGVTQSPTHLIKTRGQQVTLRCSSQSGHNTVSWYQQALGQGPQFIFQYYREEENGRGNFPPRFSGLQFPNYSSELNVNALELDDSALYLCASSLAGSNQPQHFGDGTRLSIL.

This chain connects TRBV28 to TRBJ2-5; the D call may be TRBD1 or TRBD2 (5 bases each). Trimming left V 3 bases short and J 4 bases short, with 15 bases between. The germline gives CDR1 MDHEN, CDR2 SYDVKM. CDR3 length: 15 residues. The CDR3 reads CASSLHWGAGETQYF. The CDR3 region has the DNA TGTGCCAGCAGTTTGCACTGGGGCGCGGGAGAGACCCAGTACTTC.

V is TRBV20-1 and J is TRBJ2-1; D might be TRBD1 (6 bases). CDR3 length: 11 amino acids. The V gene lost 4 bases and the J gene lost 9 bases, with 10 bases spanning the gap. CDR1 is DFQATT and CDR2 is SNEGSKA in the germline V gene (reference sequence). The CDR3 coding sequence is TGCAGTGCTACAGGGGTTGGTGAGCAGTTCTTC. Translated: CSATGVGEQFF.

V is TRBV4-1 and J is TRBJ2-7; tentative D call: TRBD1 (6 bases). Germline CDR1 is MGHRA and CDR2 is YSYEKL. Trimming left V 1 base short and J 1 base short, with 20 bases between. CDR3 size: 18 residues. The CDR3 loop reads CASSQGPKGGQRSYEQYF. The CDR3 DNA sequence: TGCGCCAGCAGCCAAGGCCCCAAAGGCGGACAGAGATCCTACGAGCAGTACTTC.

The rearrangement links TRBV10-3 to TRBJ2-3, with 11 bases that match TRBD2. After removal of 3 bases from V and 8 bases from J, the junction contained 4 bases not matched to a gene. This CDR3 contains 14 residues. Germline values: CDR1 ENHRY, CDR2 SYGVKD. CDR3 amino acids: CAISETSGSSTQYF. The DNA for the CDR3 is TGTGCCATCAGTGAAACTAGCGGGAGTTCTACGCAGTATTTT.

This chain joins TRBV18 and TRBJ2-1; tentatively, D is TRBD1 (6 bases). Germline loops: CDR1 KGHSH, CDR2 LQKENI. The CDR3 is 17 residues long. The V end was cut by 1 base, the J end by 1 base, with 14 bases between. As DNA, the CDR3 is TGTGCCAGCTCACCACGGTCCGAACAGGGTTCCTACAATGAGCAGTTCTTC. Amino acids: CASSPRSEQGSYNEQFF.

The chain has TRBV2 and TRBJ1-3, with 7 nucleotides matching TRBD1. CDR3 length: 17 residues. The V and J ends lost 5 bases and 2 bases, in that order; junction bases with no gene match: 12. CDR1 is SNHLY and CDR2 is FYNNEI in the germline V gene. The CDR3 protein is CASSQTGGQLTGNTIYF. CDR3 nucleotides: TGTGCCAGCAGTCAAACGGGGGGACAGTTGACTGGAAACACCATATATTTT.

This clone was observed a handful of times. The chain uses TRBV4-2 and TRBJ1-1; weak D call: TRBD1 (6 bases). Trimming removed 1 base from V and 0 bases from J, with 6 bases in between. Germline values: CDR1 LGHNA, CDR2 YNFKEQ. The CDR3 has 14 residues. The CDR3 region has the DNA TGTGCCAGCAGCCAAGGGACAGTGAACACTGAAGCTTTCTTT. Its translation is CASSQGTVNTEAFF.

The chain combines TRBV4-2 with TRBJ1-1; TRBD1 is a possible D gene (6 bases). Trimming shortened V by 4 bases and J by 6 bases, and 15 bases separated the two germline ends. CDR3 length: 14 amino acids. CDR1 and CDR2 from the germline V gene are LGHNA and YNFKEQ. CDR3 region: CASSPSQGMAEAFF. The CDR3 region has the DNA TGTGCCAGCAGCCCCTCTCAGGGGATGGCTGAAGCTTTCTTT.

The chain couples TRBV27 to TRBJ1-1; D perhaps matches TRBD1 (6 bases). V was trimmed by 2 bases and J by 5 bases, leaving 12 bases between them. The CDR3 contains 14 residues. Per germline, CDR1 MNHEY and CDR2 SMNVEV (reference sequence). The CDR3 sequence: CASSLKSQGTEAFF. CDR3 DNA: TGTGCCAGCAGTTTAAAGAGTCAGGGGACTGAAGCTTTCTTT.

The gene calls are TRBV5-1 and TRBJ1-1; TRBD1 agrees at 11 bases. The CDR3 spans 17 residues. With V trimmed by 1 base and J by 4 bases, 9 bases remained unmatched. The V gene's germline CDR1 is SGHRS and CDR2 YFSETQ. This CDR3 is CASSLYTSGTGGTEAFF. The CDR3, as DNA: TGCGCCAGCAGCTTGTACACCTCCGGGACAGGGGGCACTGAAGCTTTCTTT.